A selection of T cell receptor beta chains follows, all from one sample in a study of patients and donors after allogeneic stem cell transplantation. TCRdb passed the RT-PCR reads through MiXCR, listing each CDR3 protein once. The top ten clones hold more than 9% of a sample with fewer than 250,000 distinct CDR3 sequences, 13% to 15% of them seen once. Material for sequencing was blood, either unsorted or a sorted T cell fraction (not recorded which). The receptors stem from a human donor who was either an allogeneic HSCT recipient or a stem cell or donor lymphocyte infusion donor (not recorded which). It is not recorded whose cells these are; they may come from a transplant donor. Each CDR3 is given with its conserved first and last residue. Each record gives: clone size, V gene, CDR3 protein. Size is stated for part of the rows, as once, few or many counts, or as a class when the clone is expanded.

many,TRBV3-1,CASSPYSGQDEQYF
.,TRBV7-2,CASSLARGTGGETQYF
.,TRBV7-8,CASSTGYNQPQHF
.,TRBV29-1,CSVEEGWQFF
few,TRBV15,CATSRDYEEETQYF
.,TRBV6-5,CASSYNGLGNNEQFF
once,TRBV21-1,CASSKAIPGQGNGYTF
once,TRBV20-1,CSARSGTQGADTQYF
few,TRBV7-2,CASSRHTFDEQFF
few,TRBV12-3/TRBV12-4,CASSFGHVGTTVAEQYF
.,TRBV28,CASSTGGRAGYGYTF
many,TRBV12-3/TRBV12-4,CASSQRSYNSPLHF
many,TRBV19,CASKSVDSYEQYF